This T cell receptor beta chain was observed in a study of shared clonotypes between healthy human individuals. Details on this clone: Its antigen remains unknown.

Around 200 ng DNA, approximately 31,000 T cell genomes, went into each sorted-subset replicate PCR. TCRdb's table, derived via immunoSEQ multiplex PCR, lists solely in-frame clones and lacks some. Of over 2 million clones in the sample, 80% to 95% were seen once. CDR3 length: 14 residues. Looked up from germline, CDR1 is MDHEN and CDR2 is SYDVKM. Trimming stripped 1 base from V and 3 bases from J, with 7 bases between. Study-level findings and limits: Clonotype sharing across several donors was observed for roughly 5% of naive CD4 clonotypes. Donor clonotype sharing was expected to depend on sequencing depth.

The chain joins TRBV28 to TRBJ1-5; D is ambiguous. The sample taken for sequencing was naive CD4+ T cells from PBMCs. Subset: CD45RA+ positively selected. The clonotype comes from a man younger than 30 in good health. Some clones in this sample may be carry-over from other donors' samples. This chain's CDR3 is CASSLLQTNQPQHF. CDR3 bases: TGTGCCAGCAGTTTATTACAGACCAATCAGCCCCAGCATTTT.